Listed here are 3 T cell receptor beta chains from one sample, sequenced in a study of fetal regulatory T cell absence and autoimmunity. Sequencing was performed with immunoSEQ multiplex PCR; in TCRdb, only in-frame clones are kept and a portion is missing. The sample comprises around 100,000 clones, 72% of which are singletons, and roughly 2% rests with the top ten. The sequenced sample was pancreas tissue. Source of these receptors: a male donor with IPEX syndrome.

This clone was detected only once. The chain combines TRBV27 with TRBJ2-1, with TRBD2 identical over 9 bases. Germline trimming cut 5 bases from V and 6 bases from J; bases unmatched to any gene: 8. CDR1 and CDR2 (germline): MNHEY, SMNVEV (reference sequence). This CDR3 is 15 amino acids long. CDR3 in DNA: TGTGCCAGCAGTCATCGACTAGCGGTACTCAATGAGCAGTTCTTC. This codes for CASSHRLAVLNEQFF.

The chain joins TRBV19 to TRBJ1-1, with TRBD1 matching over 8 bases. Germline-derived CDR1 and CDR2 are LNHDA and SQIVND (reference sequence). The CDR3 runs 15 residues. Germline trimming cut 2 bases from V and 5 bases from J; bases unmatched to any gene: 7. The CDR3 DNA is TGTGCCAGTAGTATAATCGCAGGGGGCGCAACTGAAGCTTTCTTT. Protein product: CASSIIAGGATEAFF.

Remarks on this clone: This sample includes further DNA sequences coding for the same CDR3. The J gene is TRBJ1-5, the V gene TRBV5-1; D might be TRBD1 (5 bases). Per the germline V gene, CDR1 is SGHRS and CDR2 is YFSETQ. V was trimmed by 0 bases and J by 4 bases, leaving 11 bases between them. This CDR3 spans 15 amino acids. The CDR3, as DNA: TGCGCCAGCAGCTTGGAGGGGCAGGGAAATCAGCCCCAGCATTTT. Translated, it gives CASSLEGQGNQPQHF.